This TCR beta chain was sequenced during a study of T cell responses to AZD1222 COVID-19 vaccine. On the study more broadly: Analysis merged second doses at about 4 or about 12 weeks. Study-level points and caveats: Donors were mostly white British, more females; clonal diversity possibly underestimated. Repertoires were obtained only post-peak T cell response.

This table comes from immunoSEQ multiplex PCR, and its TCRdb copy is limited to in-frame clones, with some not included. There are 80,000 to 95,000 clones in the sample; around 73% occur only once, and 20% to 25% lies in the top ten. Notes on this clone: Antigen specificity is unknown.

The material sequenced was peripheral blood, taken on day 0 of AZD1222 vaccination. The receptor comes from an adult in good health.

DNA for the CDR3: TGTGCCAGCAGTGCCCAGCCGAACACTGAAGCTTTCTTT. It yields the protein CASSAQPNTEAFF. The chain combines TRBV6-4 with TRBJ1-1; D is ambiguous. This CDR3 contains 13 residues. Trimming took 4 bases from V and 1 from J, leaving 7 bases between them. Germline CDR1 and CDR2: MRHNA and SNTAGT.